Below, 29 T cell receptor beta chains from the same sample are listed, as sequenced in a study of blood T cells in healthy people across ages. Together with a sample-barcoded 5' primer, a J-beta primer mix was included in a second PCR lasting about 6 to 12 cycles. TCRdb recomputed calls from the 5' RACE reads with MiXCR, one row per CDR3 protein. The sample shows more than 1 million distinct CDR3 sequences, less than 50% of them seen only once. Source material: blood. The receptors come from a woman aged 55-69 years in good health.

CDR3 nucleotide sequence: TGTGCCAGCAGTGGGGCGGGGGCTGAGACCCAGTACTTC. Amino acid sequence: CASSGAGAETQYF. This rearrangement joins TRBV11-2 to TRBJ2-7, with D possibly matching TRBD2 (7 bases). The J call is doubtful: the DNA matches TRBJ2-5 better. Germline V CDR1 and CDR2: SGHAT, FQNNGV. The CDR3 length is 13 residues.

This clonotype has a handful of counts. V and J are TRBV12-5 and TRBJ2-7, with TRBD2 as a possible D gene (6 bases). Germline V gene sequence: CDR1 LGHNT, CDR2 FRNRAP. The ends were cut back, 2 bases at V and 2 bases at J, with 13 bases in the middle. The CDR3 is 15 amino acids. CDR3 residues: CASGLNLGGPYEQYF. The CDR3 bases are TGTGCTAGTGGTTTGAATCTCGGGGGACCCTACGAGCAGTACTTC.

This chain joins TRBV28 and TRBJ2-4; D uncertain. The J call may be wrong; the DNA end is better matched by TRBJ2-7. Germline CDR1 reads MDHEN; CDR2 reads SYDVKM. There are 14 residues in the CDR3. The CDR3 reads CASSLEQGPHEQYF. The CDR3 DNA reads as TGTGCCAGCAGTTTGGAGCAAGGTCCTCACGAGCAGTACTTC.

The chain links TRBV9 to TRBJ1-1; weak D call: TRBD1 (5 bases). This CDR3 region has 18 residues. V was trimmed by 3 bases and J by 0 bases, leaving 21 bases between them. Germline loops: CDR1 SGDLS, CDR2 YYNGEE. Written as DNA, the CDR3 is TGTGCCAGCAGCGATAAGAAAGTGGGGCAAGAAATGAACACTGAAGCTTTCTTT. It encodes CASSDKKVGQEMNTEAFF.

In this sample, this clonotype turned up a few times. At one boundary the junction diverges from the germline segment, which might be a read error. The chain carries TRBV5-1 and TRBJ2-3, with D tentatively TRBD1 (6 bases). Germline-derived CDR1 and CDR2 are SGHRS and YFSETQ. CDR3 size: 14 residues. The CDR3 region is CASSSGQSTDTQYF. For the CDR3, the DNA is TGTGCCAGCAGCTCCGGACAGAGCACAGATACGCAGTATTTT.

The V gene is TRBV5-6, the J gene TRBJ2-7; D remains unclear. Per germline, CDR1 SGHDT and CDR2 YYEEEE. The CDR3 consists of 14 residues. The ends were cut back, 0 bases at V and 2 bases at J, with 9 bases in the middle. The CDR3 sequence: CASSLAPLAYEQYF. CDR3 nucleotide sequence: TGTGCCAGCAGCTTGGCGCCCCTGGCCTACGAGCAGTACTTC. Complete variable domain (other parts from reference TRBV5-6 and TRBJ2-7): DAGVTQSPTHLIKTRGQQVTLRCSPKSGHDTVSWYQQALGQGPQFIFQYYEEEERQRGNFPDRFSGHQFPNYSSELNVNALLLGDSALYLCASSLAPLAYEQYFGPGTRLTVT.

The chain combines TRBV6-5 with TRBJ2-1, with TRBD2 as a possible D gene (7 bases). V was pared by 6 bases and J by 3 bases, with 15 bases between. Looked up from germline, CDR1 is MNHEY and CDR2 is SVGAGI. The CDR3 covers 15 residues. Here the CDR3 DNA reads TGTGCCAGCAGGGGGGCTAGCGGCGGCTACAATGAGCAGTTCTTC. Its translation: CASRGASGGYNEQFF.

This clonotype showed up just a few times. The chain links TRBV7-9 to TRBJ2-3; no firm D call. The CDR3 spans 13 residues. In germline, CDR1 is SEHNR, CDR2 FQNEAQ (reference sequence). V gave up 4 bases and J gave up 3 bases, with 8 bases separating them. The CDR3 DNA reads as TGTGCCAGCAGCTCCCCCATAACAGATACGCAGTATTTT. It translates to CASSSPITDTQYF.

CDR3 nucleotide sequence: TGTGCCAGTCGCCTGGGGAGGGGCTCCTACAATGAGCAGTTCTTC. This gives the protein CASRLGRGSYNEQFF. The chain employs TRBV5-5 and TRBJ2-1; 7 bases line up with TRBD2. The CDR3 spans 15 residues. The V and J ends lost 8 bases and 0 bases, in that order; junction bases with no gene match: 8. Germline CDR1 SGHKS, CDR2 YYEKEE (reference sequence).

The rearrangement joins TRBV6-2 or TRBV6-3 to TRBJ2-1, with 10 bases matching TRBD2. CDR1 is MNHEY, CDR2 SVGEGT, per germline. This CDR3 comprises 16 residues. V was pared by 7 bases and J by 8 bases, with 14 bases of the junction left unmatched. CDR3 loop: CASKASGGGFNDEQFF. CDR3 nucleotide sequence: TGTGCCAGCAAGGCTAGCGGGGGTGGATTTAACGATGAGCAGTTCTTC.

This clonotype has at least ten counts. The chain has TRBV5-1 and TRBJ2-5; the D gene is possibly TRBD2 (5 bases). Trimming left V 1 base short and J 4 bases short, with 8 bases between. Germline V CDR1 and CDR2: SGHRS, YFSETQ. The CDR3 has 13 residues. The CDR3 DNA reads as TGCGCCAGCAGCTTGAGTGCGGGAGAGACCCAGTACTTC. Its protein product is CASSLSAGETQYF. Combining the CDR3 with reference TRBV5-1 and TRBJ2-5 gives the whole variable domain KAGVTQTPRYLIKTRGQQVTLSCSPISGHRSVSWYQQTPGQGLQFLFEYFSETQRNKGNFPGRFSGRQFSNSRSEMNVSTLELGDSALYLCASSLSAGETQYFGPGTRLLVL.

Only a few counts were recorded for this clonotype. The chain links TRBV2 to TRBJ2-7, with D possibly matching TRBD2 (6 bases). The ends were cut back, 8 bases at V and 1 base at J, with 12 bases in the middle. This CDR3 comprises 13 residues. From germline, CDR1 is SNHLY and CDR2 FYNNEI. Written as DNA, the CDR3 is TGTGCCAGCGCGCGGGACCTTTCCTACGAGCAGTACTTC. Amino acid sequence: CASARDLSYEQYF.

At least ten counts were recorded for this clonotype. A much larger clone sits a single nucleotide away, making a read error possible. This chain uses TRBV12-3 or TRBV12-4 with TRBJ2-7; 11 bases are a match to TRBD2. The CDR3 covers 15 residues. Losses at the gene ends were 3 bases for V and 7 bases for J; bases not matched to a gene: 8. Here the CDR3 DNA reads TGTGCCAGCAGTTTTGTAGCGGGAGGGCCGGCTGAGCAGTACTTC. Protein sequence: CASSFVAGGPAEQYF.

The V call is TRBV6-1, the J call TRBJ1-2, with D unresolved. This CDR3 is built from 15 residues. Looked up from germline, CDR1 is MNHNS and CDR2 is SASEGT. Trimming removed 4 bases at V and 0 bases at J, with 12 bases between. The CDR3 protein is CASSASWGPNYGYTF. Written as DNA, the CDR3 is TGTGCCAGCAGTGCAAGTTGGGGTCCTAACTATGGCTACACCTTC.

Written as DNA, the CDR3 is TGCGCCAGCAGTGAGTCGTTGGACTGGAGGAATTCACCCCTCCACTTT. Its protein is CASSESLDWRNSPLHF. This chain uses TRBV10-2 with TRBJ1-6; D not resolved. Deletions cut 0 bases from V and 7 bases from J, with 13 bases between. Germline V gives CDR1 WSHSY, CDR2 SAAADI. The CDR3 sequence is 16 residues long.

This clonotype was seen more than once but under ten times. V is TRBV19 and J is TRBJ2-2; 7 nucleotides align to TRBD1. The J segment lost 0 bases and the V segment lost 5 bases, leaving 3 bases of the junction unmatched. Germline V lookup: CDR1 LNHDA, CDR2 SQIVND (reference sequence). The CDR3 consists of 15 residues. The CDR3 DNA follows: TGTGCCAGTAGTTGGGGACAGCCGAACACCGGGGAGCTGTTTTTT. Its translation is CASSWGQPNTGELFF.

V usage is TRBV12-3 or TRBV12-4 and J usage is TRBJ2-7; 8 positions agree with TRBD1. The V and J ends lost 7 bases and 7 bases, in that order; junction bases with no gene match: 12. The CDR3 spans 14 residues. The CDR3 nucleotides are TGTGCCAGCAAACCACCGGGACAGGCAAATGAGCAGTACTTC. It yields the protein CASKPPGQANEQYF.

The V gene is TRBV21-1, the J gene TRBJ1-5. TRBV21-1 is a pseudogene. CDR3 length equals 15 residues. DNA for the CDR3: TGTGCCAGCAGCAAAGCGGGTACAGTTTCTCAGCCCCAGCATTTT. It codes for CASSKAGTVSQPQHF.

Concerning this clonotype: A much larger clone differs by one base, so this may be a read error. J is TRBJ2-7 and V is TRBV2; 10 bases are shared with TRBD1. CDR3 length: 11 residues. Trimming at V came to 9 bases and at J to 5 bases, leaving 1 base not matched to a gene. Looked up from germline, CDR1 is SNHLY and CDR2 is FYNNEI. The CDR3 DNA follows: TGTGCCAGGGGGACAGGGGACGAGCAGTACTTC. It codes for CARGTGDEQYF. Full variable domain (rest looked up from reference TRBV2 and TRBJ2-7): EPEVTQTPSHQVTQMGQEVILRCVPISNHLYFYWYRQILGQKVEFLVSFYNNEISEKSEIFDDQFSVERPDGSNFTLKIRSTKLEDSAMYFCARGTGDEQYFGPGTRLTVT.

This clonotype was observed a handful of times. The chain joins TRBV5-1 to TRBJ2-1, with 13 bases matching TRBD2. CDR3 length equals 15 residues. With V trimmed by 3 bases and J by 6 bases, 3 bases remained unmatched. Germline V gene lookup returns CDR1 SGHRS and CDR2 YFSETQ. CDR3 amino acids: CASSWTSGGFNEQFF. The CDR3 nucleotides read TGCGCCAGCAGCTGGACTAGCGGGGGATTCAATGAGCAGTTCTTC.

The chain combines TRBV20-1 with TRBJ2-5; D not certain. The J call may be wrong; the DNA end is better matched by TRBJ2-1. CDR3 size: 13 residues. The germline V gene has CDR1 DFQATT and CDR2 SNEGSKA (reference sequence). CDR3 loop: CSAPAEVQETQFF. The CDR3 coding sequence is TGCAGTGCCCCCGCAGAAGTCCAAGAGACCCAGTTCTTC.

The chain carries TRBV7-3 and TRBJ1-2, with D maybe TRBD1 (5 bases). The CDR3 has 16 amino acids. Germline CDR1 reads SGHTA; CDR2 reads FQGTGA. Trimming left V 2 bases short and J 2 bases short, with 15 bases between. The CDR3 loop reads CASSLVGESGNYGYTF. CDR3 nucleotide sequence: TGTGCCAGCAGCTTAGTGGGGGAGTCGGGGAACTATGGCTACACCTTC.

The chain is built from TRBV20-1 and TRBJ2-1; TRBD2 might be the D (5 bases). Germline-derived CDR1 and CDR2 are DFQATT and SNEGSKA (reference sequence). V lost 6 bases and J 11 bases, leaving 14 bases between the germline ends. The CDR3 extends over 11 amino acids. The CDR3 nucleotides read TGCAGTGCCCGTAAGGACTCGCAGCAGTTCTTC. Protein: CSARKDSQQFF.

CDR3 nucleotide sequence: TGCGCCAGCAGCTTGGACTTGGGACAGGCGTATTATGGCTACACCTTC. It encodes CASSLDLGQAYYGYTF. The chain carries TRBV5-1 and TRBJ1-2, with 8 bases identical to TRBD1. The germline V gene has CDR1 SGHRS and CDR2 YFSETQ. The CDR3 runs to 16 residues. J lost 5 bases, V lost 0 bases, and 9 bases had no gene match. The complete variable domain, with remaining parts taken from reference TRBV5-1 and TRBJ1-2, reads KAGVTQTPRYLIKTRGQQVTLSCSPISGHRSVSWYQQTPGQGLQFLFEYFSETQRNKGNFPGRFSGRQFSNSRSEMNVSTLELGDSALYLCASSLDLGQAYYGYTFGSGTRLTVV.

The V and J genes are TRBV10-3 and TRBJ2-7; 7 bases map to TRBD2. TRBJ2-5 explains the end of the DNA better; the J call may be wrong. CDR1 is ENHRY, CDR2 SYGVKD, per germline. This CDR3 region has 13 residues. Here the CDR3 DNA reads TGTGCCATCAGCCAACTAGCGCGAGAGACCCAGTACTTC. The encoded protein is CAISQLARETQYF.

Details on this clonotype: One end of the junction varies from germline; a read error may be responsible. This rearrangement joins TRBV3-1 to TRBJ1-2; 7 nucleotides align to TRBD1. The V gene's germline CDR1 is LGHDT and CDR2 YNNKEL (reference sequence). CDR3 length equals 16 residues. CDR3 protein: CTSSQDGGTEIYGYTF. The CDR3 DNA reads TGTACCAGCAGCCAAGACGGGGGGACAGAAATCTATGGCTACACCTTC.

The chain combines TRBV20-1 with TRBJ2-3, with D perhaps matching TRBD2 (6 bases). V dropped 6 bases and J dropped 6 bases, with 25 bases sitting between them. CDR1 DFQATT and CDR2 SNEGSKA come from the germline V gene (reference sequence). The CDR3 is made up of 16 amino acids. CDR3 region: CSALEGFGSMWDTQYF. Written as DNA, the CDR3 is TGCAGTGCCCTGGAGGGCTTCGGGAGTATGTGGGATACGCAGTATTTT.

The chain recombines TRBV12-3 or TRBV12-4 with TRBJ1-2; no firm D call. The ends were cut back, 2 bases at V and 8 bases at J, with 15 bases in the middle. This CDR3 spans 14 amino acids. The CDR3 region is CASSLKGGGTGYTF. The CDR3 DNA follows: TGTGCCAGCAGTTTAAAGGGAGGCGGTACCGGCTACACCTTC.

As DNA, the CDR3 is TGTGCCAGCAGTTTTGGTGACACCAATGAGCAGTTCTTC. It translates to CASSFGDTNEQFF. The J gene is TRBJ2-1, the V gene TRBV12-3 or TRBV12-4; D remains ambiguous. The CDR3 loop spans 13 amino acids. The V and J ends lost 3 bases and 6 bases respectively, with 9 bases between them.